This T cell receptor (beta chain) is drawn from a study of blood T cell repertoires in COVID-19. The overall study: Researchers got acute and convalescent COVID-19 samples from the United States, Italy and Spain. Sample material is recorded as cDNA or gDNA derived from T cells, B-cell-depleted T cells, or PBMCs.

The data were produced by immunoSEQ multiplex PCR, yet TCRdb's version contains in-frame clones alone and is incomplete. The data hold approximately 190,000 clones, with 85% to 90% observed a single time. V dropped 4 bases and J dropped 5; count of bases not matched to a gene: 10. This CDR3 comprises 16 residues. CDR1 and CDR2 (germline): MNHNS, SASEGT. The chain recombines TRBV6-1 with TRBJ2-2, with 7 bases lining up with TRBD2. The sample consisted of peripheral blood. The sequence came from a man aged 80 or over with acute or convalescent COVID-19. Here the CDR3 reads CASSGFGTTPTGELFF. The CDR3, as DNA: TGTGCCAGCAGTGGATTCGGGACTACACCGACCGGGGAGCTGTTTTTT.